The rows below give T cell receptor beta chains drawn from one sample of a study of T cell responses to AZD1222 COVID-19 vaccine. The table came from immunoSEQ multiplex PCR; TCRdb's copy has only in-frame clones and leaves some out. The sample has about 120,000 clones; 92% are singletons. This sample comprised peripheral blood, obtained on day 0 of AZD1222 vaccination. All receptors come from an adult in good health. CDR3s include the opening cysteine and the closing phenylalanine or tryptophan. The D gene is left open where the match is weak. The listing skips clone size in some rows; elsewhere it reads once, few, many or a size class.

CASSPRQTNEQFF	TGTGCCAGTAGTCCGCGACAAACTAATGAGCAGTTCTTC	-	TRBJ2-1	TRBV19	-	13
CASSQDKMGGTEAFF	TGCGCCAGCAGCCAAGATAAGATGGGAGGCACTGAAGCTTTCTTT	once	TRBJ1-1	TRBV4-1	-	15
CASSPPKLAETYEQYF	TGTGCCAGCAGCCCACCAAAACTAGCGGAGACCTACGAGCAGTACTTC	-	TRBJ2-7	TRBV11-2	TRBD2	16
CASSMGQGTNQPQHF	TGTGCCAGTAGTATGGGGCAGGGGACCAATCAGCCCCAGCATTTT	-	TRBJ1-5	TRBV19	-	15
CASSVSGQESNTIYF	TGTGCCAGCAGTGTTTCAGGACAGGAGTCGAACACCATATATTTT	-	TRBJ1-3	TRBV2	TRBD1	15
CASSFLIRQVNQPQHF	TGCGCCAGCAGCTTCCTTATACGGCAAGTCAATCAGCCCCAGCATTTT	-	TRBJ1-5	TRBV5-1	-	16
CASSLAGLAREQYF	TGTGCCAGCTCACTTGCTGGGCTAGCACGGGAGCAGTACTTC	-	TRBJ2-7	TRBV18	-	14
CASSGDRGETNYGYTF	TGTGCCAGCAGTGGGGACAGGGGCGAGACTAACTATGGCTACACCTTC	-	TRBJ1-2	TRBV6-1	TRBD1	16
CSALSGYEQYF	TGCAGTGCTCTCTCGGGTTACGAGCAGTACTTC	once	TRBJ2-7	TRBV20-1	-	11
CASSSRQNYGYTF	TGTGCCAGCAGCTCTAGACAGAACTATGGCTACACCTTC	-	TRBJ1-2	TRBV11-3	-	13
CASSEMGLALYEQYF	TGTGCCAGCAGTGAAATGGGACTAGCTTTATACGAGCAGTACTTC	-	TRBJ2-7	TRBV6-1	TRBD2	15
CALLQGSSFYGYTF	TGTGCCTTACTACAGGGGTCAAGTTTTTATGGCTACACCTTC	medium-sized	TRBJ1-2	TRBV30	TRBD1	14
CASRVDRGPGNTIYF	TGTGCCAGCAGAGTGGACAGGGGGCCTGGAAACACCATATATTTT	-	TRBJ1-3	TRBV6-5	TRBD1	15
CASSVRGNQPQHF	TGTGCCAGCAGCGTCCGTGGCAATCAGCCCCAGCATTTT	-	TRBJ1-5	TRBV7-2	-	13
CASSLKAELGLGEQYF	TGCGCCAGCAGCCTCAAGGCCGAGTTGGGTTTGGGCGAGCAGTACTTC	-	TRBJ2-7	TRBV5-1	-	16
CASSLGQRNTEAFF	TGCGCCAGCAGCTTGGGTCAGAGGAACACTGAAGCTTTCTTT	-	TRBJ1-1	TRBV5-1	-	14